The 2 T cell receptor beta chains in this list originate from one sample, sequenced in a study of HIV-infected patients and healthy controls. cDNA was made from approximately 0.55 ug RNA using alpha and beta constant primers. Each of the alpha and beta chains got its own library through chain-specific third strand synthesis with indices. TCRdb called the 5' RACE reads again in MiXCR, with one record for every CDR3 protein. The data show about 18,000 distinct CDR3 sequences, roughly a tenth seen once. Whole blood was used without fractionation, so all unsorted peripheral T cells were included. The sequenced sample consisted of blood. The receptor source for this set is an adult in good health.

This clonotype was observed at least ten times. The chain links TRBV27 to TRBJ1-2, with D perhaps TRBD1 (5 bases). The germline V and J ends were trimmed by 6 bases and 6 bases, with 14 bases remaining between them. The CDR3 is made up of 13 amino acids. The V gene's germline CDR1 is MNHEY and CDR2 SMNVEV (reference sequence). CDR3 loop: CASSPAGQDGYTF. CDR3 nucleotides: TGTGCCAGCAGCCCGGCAGGGCAAGATGGCTACACCTTC.

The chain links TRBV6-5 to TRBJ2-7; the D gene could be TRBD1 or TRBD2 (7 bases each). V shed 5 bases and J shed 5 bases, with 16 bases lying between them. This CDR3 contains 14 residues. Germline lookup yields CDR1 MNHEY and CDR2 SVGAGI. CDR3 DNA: TGTGCCAGCAGTCAGGGTCCAGGGGGGGACGAGCAGTACTTC. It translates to CASSQGPGGDEQYF.